A single sample is the source of the 30 T cell receptor beta chains below, sequenced in a study of human T cells and chemical hapten exposure. Time point described: healthy volunteer bleed at 6 weeks. Total RNA extraction was carried out from unfractionated whole blood. MiXCR, run by TCRdb on the RACE reads, gives a single entry per CDR3 protein. This table holds more than 60,000 distinct CDR3 sequences, under 10% found once. The sequencing input was whole blood. These receptor sequences come from a male donor in good health. Some clones in this sample may be carry-over from other donors' samples.

The chain's CDR3 is CSVESGYEQYF. CDR3 DNA: TGCAGCGTTGAATCAGGGTACGAGCAGTACTTC. J is TRBJ2-7 and V is TRBV29-1; D may be TRBD1 (5 bases). The germline V gene has CDR1 SQVTM and CDR2 ANQGSEA. The CDR3 has 11 residues. With 2 bases removed from V and 4 bases from J, the gap between germline ends came to 6 bases.

About this clonotype itself: At one end the junction does not follow the germline gene, possibly because of a read error. V gene TRBV27 combines with J gene TRBJ2-7, with 8 nucleotides matching TRBD2. CDR1 MNHEY and CDR2 SMNVEV come from the germline V gene (reference sequence). This CDR3 has 14 residues. The CDR3 coding sequence is TGTGTCAGCAGTTTAGGTGGTAGCGGGACAGAGCAGTACTTC. It is translated as CVSSLGGSGTEQYF.

The table lists this clonotype with a few counts. V gene TRBV19 combines with J gene TRBJ2-7; the D is unclear. This CDR3 has 15 residues. The ends were cut back, 1 base at V and 0 bases at J, with 10 bases in the middle. The germline V gene has CDR1 LNHDA and CDR2 SQIVND (reference sequence). DNA for the CDR3: TGTGCCAGTAGTATAGGTCAGCGAAGCTCCTACGAGCAGTACTTC. Its translation: CASSIGQRSSYEQYF.

This clonotype was recorded a few times. The V and J genes are TRBV7-2 and TRBJ2-5, with TRBD2 as a possible D gene (6 bases). The CDR3 is made up of 13 amino acids. Germline V gene data show CDR1 as SGHTA and CDR2 as FQGNSA. The V end was cut by 4 bases, the J end by 9 bases, with 15 bases between. CDR3 sequence reads: CASSSSPGGAQYF. The CDR3 nucleotides read TGTGCCAGCAGCTCATCCCCCGGAGGGGCCCAGTACTTC.

The gene calls are TRBV5-6 and TRBJ1-2; D remains ambiguous. Looked up from germline, CDR1 is SGHDT and CDR2 is YYEEEE. V was trimmed by 0 bases and J by 5 bases, leaving 14 bases between them. This CDR3 comprises 15 residues. The CDR3: CASSLASTKDYGYTF. CDR3 sequence (DNA): TGTGCCAGCAGCTTGGCTTCGACGAAGGATTATGGCTACACCTTC.

The chain recombines TRBV9 with TRBJ2-3, with 10 nucleotides matching TRBD2. Germline CDR1 reads SGDLS; CDR2 reads YYNGEE. CDR3 length equals 16 residues. V was clipped by 1 base and J by 0 bases; unmatched bases: 2. The CDR3 loop reads CASSVLAGASTDTQYF. CDR3 nucleotide sequence: TGTGCCAGCAGCGTACTAGCGGGGGCCAGCACAGATACGCAGTATTTT.

The chain has TRBV29-1 and TRBJ2-1; D possibly matches TRBD1 or TRBD2 (5 bases each). The CDR3 runs to 12 residues. V gave up 6 bases and J gave up 15 bases, with 21 bases separating them. Looked up from germline, CDR1 is SQVTM and CDR2 is ANQGSEA. CDR3 loop: CSVVAGTGYPFF. DNA for the CDR3: TGCAGCGTCGTGGCCGGGACGGGGTATCCGTTCTTC.

In its sample, this clonotype was seen many times. CDR3 nucleotides: TGTGCCAGCAGTTACACCACAGGGCCTGTGGAGACCCAGTACTTC. This codes for CASSYTTGPVETQYF. V usage is TRBV6-5 and J usage is TRBJ2-5; weak D call: TRBD1 (6 bases). Germline CDR1 and CDR2: MNHEY and SVGAGI. The CDR3 is 15 amino acids. Between the trimmed V and J ends, which lost 2 bases and 5 bases, there was a span of 15 bases.

This clonotype was seen a handful of times. This chain links TRBV2 with TRBJ1-5; 7 nucleotides agree with TRBD1. The CDR3 is 14 amino acids. The germline V gene encodes CDR1 SNHLY and CDR2 FYNNEI. V shed 2 bases and J 5 bases; nucleotides not matched to a gene: 3. The CDR3: CASSERQGDQPQHF. The DNA of the CDR3 is TGTGCCAGCAGTGAACGACAGGGCGATCAGCCCCAGCATTTT. The full variable domain, its missing parts supplied by reference TRBV2 and TRBJ1-5, is EPEVTQTPSHQVTQMGQEVILRCVPISNHLYFYWYRQILGQKVEFLVSFYNNEISEKSEIFDDQFSVERPDGSNFTLKIRSTKLEDSAMYFCASSERQGDQPQHFGDGTRLSIL.

In this sample, this clonotype turned up many times. In DNA, the CDR3 is TGTGCCAGCAGTTACTCGGCATCCCGGGGCACTGAAGCTTTCTTT. It specifies CASSYSASRGTEAFF. The rearrangement joins TRBV6-5 to TRBJ1-1, with D unclear. The CDR3 extends over 15 amino acids. Germline values: CDR1 MNHEY, CDR2 SVGAGI. V shed 0 bases and J shed 4 bases, with 12 bases lying between them.

This clonotype was counted a few times. V usage is TRBV20-1 and J usage is TRBJ1-3; 12 bases are a match to TRBD1. V was pared by 0 bases and J by 0 bases, with 3 bases of the junction left unmatched. This CDR3 spans 17 amino acids. Germline V gene lookup returns CDR1 DFQATT and CDR2 SNEGSKA (reference sequence). The CDR3 here is CSARDRDRGLSGNTIYF. CDR3 DNA: TGCAGTGCTAGAGACCGGGACAGGGGGCTCTCTGGAAACACCATATATTTT.

This clonotype has more than one count but fewer than ten. The CDR3 protein is CASSRSRPDTQYF. The CDR3, as DNA: TGTGCCAGTAGTAGGAGCAGGCCGGATACGCAGTATTTT. The chain joins TRBV19 to TRBJ2-3; D gene uncertain. The V end lost 4 bases, the J end lost 6 bases, and 11 bases lay between the germline ends. This CDR3 has 13 residues. The V gene's germline CDR1 is LNHDA and CDR2 SQIVND (reference sequence).

The chain is built from TRBV5-6 and TRBJ1-1; D gene unclear. The length of the CDR3 is 12 residues. Germline V gene lookup returns CDR1 SGHDT and CDR2 YYEEEE. V lost 3 bases, J lost 1 base, and 4 bases lay in between. CDR3 amino acids: CASSYRNTEAFF. The CDR3, as DNA: TGTGCCAGCAGCTACAGGAACACTGAAGCTTTCTTT.

This clonotype showed up many times. The J gene is TRBJ2-1, the V gene TRBV6-4, with 11 bases that match TRBD1. CDR3 length: 15 amino acids. The trim removed 3 bases at V and 9 bases at J, leaving 7 bases unmatched. The germline gives CDR1 MRHNA, CDR2 SNTAGT. The CDR3 nucleotides are TGTGCCAGCAGTGAACTAGGACAGGGGGCTTCTGAGCAGTTCTTC. Encoded protein: CASSELGQGASEQFF.

This clonotype came up a few times. This chain connects TRBV20-1 to TRBJ1-6; TRBD1 matches at 8 bases. Germline CDR1 is DFQATT and CDR2 is SNEGSKA (reference sequence). The V and J ends lost 3 bases and 7 bases, in that order; junction bases with no gene match: 11. This CDR3 contains 16 residues. CDR3 coding DNA: TGCAGTGCTAGGTCGGCAGGGGGCGCGCAGAATTCACCCCTCCACTTT. Translation gives CSARSAGGAQNSPLHF.

The V gene is TRBV12-3 or TRBV12-4, the J gene TRBJ1-1; TRBD1 matches at 8 bases. With 5 bases clipped from V and 10 bases from J, the junction kept 6 bases outside the gene matches. The CDR3 is made up of 12 amino acids. The CDR3 here is CASSQGAGLAFF. The DNA for the CDR3 is TGTGCCAGCAGTCAGGGGGCAGGGTTAGCTTTCTTT.

The chain combines TRBV20-1 with TRBJ2-1; TRBD2 matches at 9 bases. The CDR3 is 13 amino acids. J gave up 6 bases and V 5 bases, and 5 bases lay outside the gene matches. The germline gives CDR1 DFQATT, CDR2 SNEGSKA (reference sequence). The CDR3 protein is CSAGTSPFNEQFF. As DNA, the CDR3 is TGCAGTGCTGGGACTAGCCCATTCAATGAGCAGTTCTTC.

This clonotype showed up many times. This chain links TRBV5-5 with TRBJ2-7; unclear D gene. The CDR3 has 14 amino acids. The germline CDR1 and CDR2 sequences are SGHKS and YYEKEE (reference sequence). Trimming removed 4 bases from V and 3 bases from J, with 14 bases in between. The DNA of the CDR3 is TGTGCCAGCAGCCCCGATACGGTATTCTACGAGCAGTACTTC. Translated: CASSPDTVFYEQYF.

This clonotype has only a few counts. J is TRBJ1-1 and V is TRBV15; D is perhaps TRBD1 (5 bases). Per the germline V gene, CDR1 is LNHNV and CDR2 is YYDKDF (reference sequence). V dropped 2 bases and J dropped 2 bases, with 9 bases sitting between them. The length of the CDR3 is 14 residues. In DNA, the CDR3 is TGTGCCACCAGCAGACAGACAGCCAACACTGAAGCTTTCTTT. Protein: CATSRQTANTEAFF.

At least ten counts were recorded for this clonotype. The gene calls are TRBV5-5 and TRBJ1-1, with 11 bases aligning to TRBD1. This CDR3 has 16 residues. Germline lookup yields CDR1 SGHKS and CDR2 YYEKEE (reference sequence). Trimming removed 3 bases from V and 4 bases from J; junction bases left unmatched: 8. The CDR3, as DNA: TGTGCCAGCAGCTCAACCTGGACAGGGGGCCTCACTGAAGCTTTCTTT. Its protein product is CASSSTWTGGLTEAFF.

V usage is TRBV5-1 and J usage is TRBJ2-2, with D possibly TRBD2 on 5 matching bases. Germline V gives CDR1 SGHRS, CDR2 YFSETQ. Trimming removed 6 bases at V and 1 base at J, with 13 bases between. The CDR3 runs 15 residues. The CDR3 DNA follows: TGCGCCAGCAACAATCCGAGCGGGAACACCGGGGAGCTGTTTTTT. It translates to CASNNPSGNTGELFF.

This clonotype was counted ten times or more. V gene TRBV7-2 combines with J gene TRBJ2-3; TRBD1 matches 8 bases. The germline V gene has CDR1 SGHTA and CDR2 FQGNSA. The CDR3 is 16 amino acids. V dropped 4 bases and J dropped 7; count of bases not matched to a gene: 13. The CDR3 coding sequence is TGTGCCAGCAGCTCAGGGGGCGGAGGGAGATACTATACGCAGTATTTT. Its translation is CASSSGGGGRYYTQYF.

V gene TRBV20-1 combines with J gene TRBJ2-7; 15 bases are shared with TRBD2. J lost 0 bases, V lost 1 base, and 1 base had no gene match. The CDR3 is 16 amino acids. From germline, CDR1 is DFQATT and CDR2 SNEGSKA (reference sequence). CDR3 in amino acids: CSARGTSGRASYEQYF. The CDR3 bases are TGCAGTGCTAGAGGGACTAGCGGGAGGGCCTCCTACGAGCAGTACTTC.

This clonotype occurred many times. CDR3 region: CASIPGSEAFF. The CDR3 DNA sequence: TGTGCCAGCATTCCTGGGAGTGAAGCTTTCTTT. This chain connects TRBV12-3 or TRBV12-4 to TRBJ1-1, with D hard to call. With 7 bases removed from V and 7 bases from J, the gap between germline ends came to 10 bases. The CDR3 extends over 11 amino acids.

This clonotype was observed a handful of times. The rearrangement uses TRBV6-5 and TRBJ2-7; tentative D call: TRBD2 (6 bases). CDR1 and CDR2 from the germline V gene are MNHEY and SVGAGI. V dropped 6 bases and J dropped 1 base, with 13 bases sitting between them. This CDR3 comprises 14 residues. This CDR3 reads CASSPSGVSYEQYF. For the CDR3, the DNA is TGTGCCAGCAGCCCCTCGGGGGTGTCCTACGAGCAGTACTTC.

This clonotype was counted many times. The chain couples TRBV12-3 or TRBV12-4 to TRBJ1-1, with a weak D call TRBD1 (5 bases). The CDR3 totals 15 residues. V was shortened by 5 bases and J by 1 base, with 14 bases between the two germline ends. The chain's CDR3 is CASSPWTSTNTEAFF. CDR3 coding DNA: TGTGCCAGCAGTCCCTGGACATCCACGAACACTGAAGCTTTCTTT.

The table lists this clonotype with a few counts. V and J are TRBV20-1 and TRBJ2-7; D uncertain. V lost 0 bases and J lost 4, with 7 bases in between. This CDR3 contains 12 residues. The germline gives CDR1 DFQATT, CDR2 SNEGSKA (reference sequence). CDR3 region: CSARDMTYEQYF. In DNA form, the CDR3 reads TGCAGTGCTAGAGATATGACATACGAGCAGTACTTC.

The rearrangement uses TRBV7-2 and TRBJ1-2, with D hard to call. This CDR3 has 13 residues. Germline V gene sequence: CDR1 SGHTA, CDR2 FQGNSA. Between the trimmed V and J ends, which lost 1 base and 7 bases, there was a span of 10 bases. CDR3 protein: CASSLGQMSGYTF. DNA of the CDR3: TGTGCCAGCAGCTTAGGTCAGATGAGTGGCTACACCTTC.

In this sample, this clonotype turned up a few times. The chain employs TRBV14 and TRBJ1-5; D is unresolved. The germline CDR1 and CDR2 sequences are SGHDN and FVKESK. V lost 2 bases to trimming and J lost 3 bases, with 2 bases between them. CDR3 length: 12 amino acids. The CDR3 coding sequence is TGTGCCAGCAGCCAACCCAATCAGCCCCAGCATTTT. Translating gives CASSQPNQPQHF. Full variable domain (outside the CDR3, taken from reference TRBV14 and TRBJ1-5): EAGVTQFPSHSVIEKGQTVTLRCDPISGHDNLYWYRRVMGKEIKFLLHFVKESKQDESGMPNNRFLAERTGGTYSTLKVQPAELEDSGVYFCASSQPNQPQHFGDGTRLSIL.

V is TRBV7-9 and J is TRBJ2-3, with unresolved D. Germline assignment: CDR1 SEHNR and CDR2 FQNEAQ (reference sequence). V was clipped by 3 bases and J by 6 bases, with 13 bases between them. This CDR3 is 14 amino acids long. The CDR3: CASSFRANQDTQYF. CDR3 DNA: TGTGCCAGCAGCTTTCGGGCAAATCAGGATACGCAGTATTTT.